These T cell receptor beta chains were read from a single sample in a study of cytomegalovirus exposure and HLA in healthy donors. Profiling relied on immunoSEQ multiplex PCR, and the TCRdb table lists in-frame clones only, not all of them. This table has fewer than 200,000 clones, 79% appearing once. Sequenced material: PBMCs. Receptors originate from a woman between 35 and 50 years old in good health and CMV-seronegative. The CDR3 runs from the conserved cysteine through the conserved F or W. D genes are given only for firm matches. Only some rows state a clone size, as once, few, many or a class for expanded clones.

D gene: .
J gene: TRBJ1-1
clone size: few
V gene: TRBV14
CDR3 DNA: TGTGCCAGCAGCCCAACAGCGAACACTGAAGCTTTCTTT
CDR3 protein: CASSPTANTEAFF

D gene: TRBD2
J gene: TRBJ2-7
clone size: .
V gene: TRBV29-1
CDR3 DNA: TGCAGCGTTGGACTCGTGGGACTAGCGGGAGTAGAGCAGTACTTC
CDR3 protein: CSVGLVGLAGVEQYF

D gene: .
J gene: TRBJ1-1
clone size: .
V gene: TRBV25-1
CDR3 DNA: TGTGCCAGCAGTGTGTTAGGGGGGGCGCTTGGCACTGAAGCTTTCTTT
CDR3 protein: CASSVLGGALGTEAFF

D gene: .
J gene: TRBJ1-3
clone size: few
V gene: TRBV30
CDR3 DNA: TGTGCCTGGAGTGTTATGGGGCTGAACACCATATATTTT
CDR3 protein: CAWSVMGLNTIYF

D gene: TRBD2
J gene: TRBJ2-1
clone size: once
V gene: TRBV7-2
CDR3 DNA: TGTGCCAGCAGAAAGGGACTAGCGGACAATGAGCAGTTCTTC
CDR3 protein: CASRKGLADNEQFF

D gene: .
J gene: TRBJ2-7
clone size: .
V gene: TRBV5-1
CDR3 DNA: TGCGCCAGCAGCTTGGGAGGGTTCCTCGACGAGCAGTACTTC
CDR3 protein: CASSLGGFLDEQYF

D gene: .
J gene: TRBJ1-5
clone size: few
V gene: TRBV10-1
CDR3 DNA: TGCGCCAGCAGTGATACCCCCAGAAAGTGGGAGGGCAATCAGCCCCAGCATTTT
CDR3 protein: CASSDTPRKWEGNQPQHF

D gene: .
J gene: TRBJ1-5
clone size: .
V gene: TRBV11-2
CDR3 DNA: TGTGCCAGCAGCCGGACAGCCAGTCAGCCCCAGCATTTT
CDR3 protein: CASSRTASQPQHF

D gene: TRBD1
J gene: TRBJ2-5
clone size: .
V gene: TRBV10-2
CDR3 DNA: TGCGCCAGCAGTGAGTCGGCCAGGGGGCAGACCCAGTACTTC
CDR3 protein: CASSESARGQTQYF

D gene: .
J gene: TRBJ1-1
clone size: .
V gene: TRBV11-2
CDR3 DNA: TGTGCCAGCAGACGTCAGGGATTGAACACTGAAGCTTTCTTT
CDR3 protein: CASRRQGLNTEAFF

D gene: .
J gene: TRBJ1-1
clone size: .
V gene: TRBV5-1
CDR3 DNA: TGCGCCAGCAGCTTGGTTTCGCGGATGAACACTGAAGCTTTCTTT
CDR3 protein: CASSLVSRMNTEAFF

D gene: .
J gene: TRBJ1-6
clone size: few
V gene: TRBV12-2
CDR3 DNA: TGTGCAAGTCGCCCCAGTCACCGGCTACAGGGGGCCTCACCCCTCCACTTT
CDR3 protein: CASRPSHRLQGASPLHF

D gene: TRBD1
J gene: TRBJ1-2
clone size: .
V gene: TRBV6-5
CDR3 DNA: TGTGCCAGCAGTTTGTGGACAGGGCATGGCTACACCTTC
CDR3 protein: CASSLWTGHGYTF

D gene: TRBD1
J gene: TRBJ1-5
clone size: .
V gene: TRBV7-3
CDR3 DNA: TGTGCCAGCAGCTTAATGCCAAGGACAGGACTTTATAGCAATCAGCCCCAGCATTTT
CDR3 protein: CASSLMPRTGLYSNQPQHF

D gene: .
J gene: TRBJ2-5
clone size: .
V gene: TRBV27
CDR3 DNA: TGTGCCACCCTAAACCCACCAGGGACCCAGTACTTC
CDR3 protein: CATLNPPGTQYF

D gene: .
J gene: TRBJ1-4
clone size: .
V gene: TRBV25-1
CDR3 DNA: TGTGCCAGCAACGGAGGGGAGGGGTGGAAAGAAAAACTGTTTTTT
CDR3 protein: CASNGGEGWKEKLFF

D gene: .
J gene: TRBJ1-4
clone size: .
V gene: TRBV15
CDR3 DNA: TGTGCCACCAGCAGCGGTACTGACACCTCTAATGAAAAACTGTTTTTT
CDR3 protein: CATSSGTDTSNEKLFF

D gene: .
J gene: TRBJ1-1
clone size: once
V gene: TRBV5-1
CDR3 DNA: TGCGCCAGCAGCTTGGCCTATATGAACACTGAAGCTTTCTTT
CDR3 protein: CASSLAYMNTEAFF

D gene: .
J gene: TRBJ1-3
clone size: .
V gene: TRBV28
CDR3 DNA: TGTGCCAGCAGTAGCAGGGGCATAGGAAACACCATATATTTT
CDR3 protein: CASSSRGIGNTIYF

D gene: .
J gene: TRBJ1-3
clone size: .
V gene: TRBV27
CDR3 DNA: TGTGCCAGCAGTCCTAGGCAAGGAAACACCATATATTTT
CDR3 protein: CASSPRQGNTIYF

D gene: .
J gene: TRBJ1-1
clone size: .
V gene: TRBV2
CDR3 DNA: TGTGCCAGCAGAGGGGACATCCGCGCTTTCTTT
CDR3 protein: CASRGDIRAFF

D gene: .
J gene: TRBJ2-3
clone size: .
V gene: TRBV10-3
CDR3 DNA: TGTGCCATCAGTGTGGTCCGAGCAGATACGCAGTATTTT
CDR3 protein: CAISVVRADTQYF

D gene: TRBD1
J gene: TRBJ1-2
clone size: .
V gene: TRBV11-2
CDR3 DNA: TGTGCCAGCAGCTTACAGGGGGTTAACTATGGCTACACCTTC
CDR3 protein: CASSLQGVNYGYTF

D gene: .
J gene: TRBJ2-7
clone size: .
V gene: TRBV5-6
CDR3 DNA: TGTGCCAGCAGCATACTACAGGGCCACGAGCAGTACTTC
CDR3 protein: CASSILQGHEQYF

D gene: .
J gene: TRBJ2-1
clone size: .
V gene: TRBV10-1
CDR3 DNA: TGCGCCAGCAGAGCCGAATGGGGGGTTGGCAATGAGCAGTTCTTC
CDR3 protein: CASRAEWGVGNEQFF

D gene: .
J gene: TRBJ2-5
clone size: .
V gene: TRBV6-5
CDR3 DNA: TGTGCCAGCAGTTACTCGCGGGAGACCCAGTACTTC
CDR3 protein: CASSYSRETQYF

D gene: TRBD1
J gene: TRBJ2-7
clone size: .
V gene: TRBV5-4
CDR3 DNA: TGTGCCAGCAGCTTGGTCCAGGGGGTCGACGAGCAGTACTTC
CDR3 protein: CASSLVQGVDEQYF

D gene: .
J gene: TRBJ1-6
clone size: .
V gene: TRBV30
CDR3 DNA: TGTGCCTGGAGTGTAGACAGGAATTCACCCCTCCACTTT
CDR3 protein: CAWSVDRNSPLHF

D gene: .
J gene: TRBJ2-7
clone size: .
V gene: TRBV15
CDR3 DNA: TGTGCCACCAGCAGTGACGGGAACTCCTACGAGCAGTACTTC
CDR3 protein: CATSSDGNSYEQYF

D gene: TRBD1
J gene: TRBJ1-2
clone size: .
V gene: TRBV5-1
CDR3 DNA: TGCGCCAGCAGCCTAGGACAGGGGCTAATCTATGGCTACACCTTC
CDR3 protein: CASSLGQGLIYGYTF

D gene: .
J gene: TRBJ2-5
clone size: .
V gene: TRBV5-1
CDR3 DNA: TGCGCCAGCAGCCCAAGGGGGGAGACCCAGTACTTC
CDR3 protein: CASSPRGETQYF

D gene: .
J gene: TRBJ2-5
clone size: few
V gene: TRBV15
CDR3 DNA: TGTGCCACCAGTCGGACAAGCCAAGAGACCCAGTACTTC
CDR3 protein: CATSRTSQETQYF

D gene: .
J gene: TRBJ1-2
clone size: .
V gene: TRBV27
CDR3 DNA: TGTGCCAGCAGTTTTAGTCCCCCTCTTGGCTACACCTTC
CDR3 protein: CASSFSPPLGYTF

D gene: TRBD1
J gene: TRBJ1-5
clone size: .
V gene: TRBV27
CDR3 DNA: TGTGCCAGCACGGGACAGGGATTGAATCAGCCCCAGCATTTT
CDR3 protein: CASTGQGLNQPQHF

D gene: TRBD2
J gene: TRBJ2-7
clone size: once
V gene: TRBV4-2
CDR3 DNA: TGTGCCAGCAGCCAAGAGGGTAGCGGGAGGTACTACGAGCAGTACTTC
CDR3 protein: CASSQEGSGRYYEQYF

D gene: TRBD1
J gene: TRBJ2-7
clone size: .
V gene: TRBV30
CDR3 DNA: TGTGCCTGGAGTGTATGGGACAGTTATTACTACGAGCAGTACTTC
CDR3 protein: CAWSVWDSYYYEQYF

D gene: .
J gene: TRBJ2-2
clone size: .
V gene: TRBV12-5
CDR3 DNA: TGTGCTAGTACGCGGACCGGGGAGCTGTTTTTT
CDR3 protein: CASTRTGELFF

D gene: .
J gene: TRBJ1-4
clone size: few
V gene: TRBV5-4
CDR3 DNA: TGTGCCAGCAGCCTCGGGACATTGCCTGAAAAACTGTTTTTT
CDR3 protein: CASSLGTLPEKLFF

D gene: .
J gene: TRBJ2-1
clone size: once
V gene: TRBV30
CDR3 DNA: TGTGCCTGGGGACTGGACGGGGTCTTC
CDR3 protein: CAWGLDGVF

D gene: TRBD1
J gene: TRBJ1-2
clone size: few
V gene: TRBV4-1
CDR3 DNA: TGCGCCAGCAGCCAAGATAGGGACAGACGCTACACCTTC
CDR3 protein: CASSQDRDRRYTF

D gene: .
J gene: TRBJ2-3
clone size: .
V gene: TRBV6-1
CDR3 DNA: TGTGCCGCCGGTCGACACCGCACAGATACGCAGTATTTT
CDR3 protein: CAAGRHRTDTQYF

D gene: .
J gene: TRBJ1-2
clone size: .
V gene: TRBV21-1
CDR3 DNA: TGTGCCAGCAGCACCGTGGACAGGTTGAGCGTACTCAACTATGGCTACACCTTC
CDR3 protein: CASSTVDRLSVLNYGYTF

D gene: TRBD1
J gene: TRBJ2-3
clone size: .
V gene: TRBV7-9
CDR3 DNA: TGTGCCAGCAGAAGGGACAGGGGGAACGCAGATACGCAGTATTTT
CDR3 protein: CASRRDRGNADTQYF

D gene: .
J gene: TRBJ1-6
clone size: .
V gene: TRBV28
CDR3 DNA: TGTGCCAGCAGTTTTTACGGCAGGGTGGGAAGTAATTCACCCCTCCACTTT
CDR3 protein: CASSFYGRVGSNSPLHF

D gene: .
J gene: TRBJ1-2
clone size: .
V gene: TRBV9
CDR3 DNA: TGTGCCAGCAGCGTAGATTCCACACTAGGTGGCTACACCTTC
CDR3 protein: CASSVDSTLGGYTF

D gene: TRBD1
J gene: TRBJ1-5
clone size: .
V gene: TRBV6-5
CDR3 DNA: TGTGCCAGCAGGGACAGGGGCAATCAGCCCCAGCATTTT
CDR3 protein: CASRDRGNQPQHF

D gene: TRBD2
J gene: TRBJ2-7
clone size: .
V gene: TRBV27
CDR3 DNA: TGTGCCAGCAGTTACCAACTAGCGGGAGGGCCGGGAACCTACGAGCAGTACTTC
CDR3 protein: CASSYQLAGGPGTYEQYF

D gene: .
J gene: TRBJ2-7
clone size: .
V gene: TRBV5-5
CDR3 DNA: TGTGCCAGCAGCTTGGAGGCAGGATTTCCCGAGCAGTACTTC
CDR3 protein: CASSLEAGFPEQYF

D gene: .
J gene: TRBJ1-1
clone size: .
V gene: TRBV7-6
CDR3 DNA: TGTGCCAGCAGACCAAACCCACTAGGGGGCACTGAAGCTTTCTTT
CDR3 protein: CASRPNPLGGTEAFF

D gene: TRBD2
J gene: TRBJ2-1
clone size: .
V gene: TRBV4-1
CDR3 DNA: TGCGCCAGCAGCCAAGATACCGCGAGACTAGCGGTGGGGAGCGGGAATGAGCAGTTCTTC
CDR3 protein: CASSQDTARLAVGSGNEQFF

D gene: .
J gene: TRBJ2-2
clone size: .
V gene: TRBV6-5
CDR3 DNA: TGTGCCAGCAGTAACAGGAACACCGGGGAGCTGTTTTTT
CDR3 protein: CASSNRNTGELFF

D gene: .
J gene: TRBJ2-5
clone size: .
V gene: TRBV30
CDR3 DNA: TGTGCCTGGAGTGTACCTCCCGGAGGGGAGACCCAGTACTTC
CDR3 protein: CAWSVPPGGETQYF

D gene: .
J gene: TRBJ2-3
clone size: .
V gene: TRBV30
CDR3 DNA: TGTGCCTGGAGTGTGGGCGGACTCCTTTTTACGCAGTATTTT
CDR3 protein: CAWSVGGLLFTQYF

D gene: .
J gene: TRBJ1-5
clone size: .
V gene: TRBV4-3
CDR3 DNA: TGCGCCAGCAGCCAAGATCTAATCAGGGAACAGCCCCAGCATTTT
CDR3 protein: CASSQDLIREQPQHF

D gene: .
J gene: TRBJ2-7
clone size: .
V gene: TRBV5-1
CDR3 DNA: TGCGCCAGCAGCCCCCCCCGGGACAACTCCTACGAGCAGTACTTC
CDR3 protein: CASSPPRDNSYEQYF